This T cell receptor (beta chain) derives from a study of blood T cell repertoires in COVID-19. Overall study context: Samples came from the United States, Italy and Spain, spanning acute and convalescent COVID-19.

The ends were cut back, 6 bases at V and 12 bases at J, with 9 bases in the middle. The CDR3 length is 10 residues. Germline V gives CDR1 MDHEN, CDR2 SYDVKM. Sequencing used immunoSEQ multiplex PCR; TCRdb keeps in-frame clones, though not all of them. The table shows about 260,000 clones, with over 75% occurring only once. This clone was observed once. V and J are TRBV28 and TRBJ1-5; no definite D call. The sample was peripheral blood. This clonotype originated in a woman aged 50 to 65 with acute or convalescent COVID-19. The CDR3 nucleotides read TGTGCCAGCAGCTACCGGGACCAGCATTTT. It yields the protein CASSYRDQHF.